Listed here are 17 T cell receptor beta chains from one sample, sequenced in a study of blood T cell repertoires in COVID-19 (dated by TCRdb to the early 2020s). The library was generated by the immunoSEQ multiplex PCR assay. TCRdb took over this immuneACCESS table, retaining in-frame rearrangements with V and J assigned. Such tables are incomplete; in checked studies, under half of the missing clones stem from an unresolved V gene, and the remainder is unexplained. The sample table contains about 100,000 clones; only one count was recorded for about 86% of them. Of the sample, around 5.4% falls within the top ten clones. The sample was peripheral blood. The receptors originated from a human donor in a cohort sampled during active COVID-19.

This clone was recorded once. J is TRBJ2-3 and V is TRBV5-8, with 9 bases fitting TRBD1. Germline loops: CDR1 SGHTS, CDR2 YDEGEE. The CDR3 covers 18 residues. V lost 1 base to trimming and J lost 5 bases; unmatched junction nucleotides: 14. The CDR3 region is CASSLHLGTGKSGDTQYF. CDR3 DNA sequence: TGTGCCAGCAGCTTGCATTTAGGGACAGGGAAAAGCGGAGATACGCAGTATTTT. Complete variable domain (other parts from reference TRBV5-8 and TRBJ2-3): EAGVTQSPTHLIKTRGQQATLRCSPISGHTSVYWYQQALGLGLQFLLWYDEGEERNRGNFPPRFSGRQFPNYSSELNVNALELEDSALYLCASSLHLGTGKSGDTQYFGPGTRLTVL.

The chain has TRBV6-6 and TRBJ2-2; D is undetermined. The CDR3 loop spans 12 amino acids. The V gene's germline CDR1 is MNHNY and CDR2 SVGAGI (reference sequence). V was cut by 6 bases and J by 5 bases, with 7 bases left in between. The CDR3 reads CASSSRTGELFF. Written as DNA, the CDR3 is TGTGCCAGCAGCTCTAGGACCGGGGAGCTGTTTTTT.

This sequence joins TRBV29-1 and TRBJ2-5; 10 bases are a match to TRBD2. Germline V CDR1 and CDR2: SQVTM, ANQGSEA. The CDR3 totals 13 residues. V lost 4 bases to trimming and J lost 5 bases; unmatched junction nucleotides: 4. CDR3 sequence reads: CSVVLAGRETQYF. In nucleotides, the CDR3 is TGCAGCGTTGTACTAGCGGGAAGGGAGACCCAGTACTTC.

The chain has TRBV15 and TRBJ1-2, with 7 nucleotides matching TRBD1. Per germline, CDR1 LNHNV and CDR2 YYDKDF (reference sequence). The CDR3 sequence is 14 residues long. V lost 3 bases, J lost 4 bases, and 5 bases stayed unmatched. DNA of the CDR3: TGTGCCACCAGCAGCCGGGACAGAGTCTATGGCTACACCTTC. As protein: CATSSRDRVYGYTF. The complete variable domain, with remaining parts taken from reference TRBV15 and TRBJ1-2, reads DAMVIQNPRYQVTQFGKPVTLSCSQTLNHNVMYWYQQKSSQAPKLLFHYYDKDFNNEADTPDNFQSRRPNTSFCFLDIRSPGLGDTAMYLCATSSRDRVYGYTFGSGTRLTVV.

The CDR3 protein is CSVRTGRETQYF. CDR3 DNA sequence: TGCAGCGTGAGGACAGGGCGAGAGACCCAGTACTTC. This sequence joins TRBV29-1 and TRBJ2-5; 8 bases line up with TRBD1. Per germline, CDR1 SQVTM and CDR2 ANQGSEA. V trimming: 6 bases; J trimming: 4 bases; junction bases outside the gene matches: 4. The CDR3 is 12 residues long.

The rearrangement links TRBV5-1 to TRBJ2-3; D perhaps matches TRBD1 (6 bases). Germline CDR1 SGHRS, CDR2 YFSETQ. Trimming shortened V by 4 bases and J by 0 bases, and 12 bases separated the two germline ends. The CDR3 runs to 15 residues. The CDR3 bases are TGCGCCAGCAGCAGCCGGACAGATAGCACAGATACGCAGTATTTT. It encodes CASSSRTDSTDTQYF.

The CDR3 protein is CASSAGLAGNEQFF. DNA of the CDR3: TGTGCCAGCAGCGCAGGACTAGCGGGCAATGAGCAGTTCTTC. This chain connects TRBV9 to TRBJ2-1; 11 bases agree with TRBD2. Germline trimming cut 3 bases from V and 6 bases from J; bases unmatched to any gene: 2. Germline V gives CDR1 SGDLS, CDR2 YYNGEE. The CDR3 has 14 residues.

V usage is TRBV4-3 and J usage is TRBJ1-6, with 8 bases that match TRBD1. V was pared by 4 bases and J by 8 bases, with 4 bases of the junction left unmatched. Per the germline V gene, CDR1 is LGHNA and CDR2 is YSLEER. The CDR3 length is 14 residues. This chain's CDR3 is CASSRGQGDSPLHF. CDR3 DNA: TGCGCCAGCAGCCGTGGACAGGGAGATTCACCCCTCCACTTT.

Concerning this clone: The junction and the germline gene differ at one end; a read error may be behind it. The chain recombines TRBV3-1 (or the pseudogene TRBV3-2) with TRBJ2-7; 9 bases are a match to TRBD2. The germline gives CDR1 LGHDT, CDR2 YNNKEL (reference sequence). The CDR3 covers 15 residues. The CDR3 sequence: CASSQGLLAGSPLHF. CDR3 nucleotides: TGTGCCAGCAGCCAAGGCTTACTAGCGGGTTCCCCTCTTCACTTC.

The CDR3 spells CASSRYRERYTGELFF. The CDR3 DNA is TGTGCCAGCAGCCGTTACAGGGAGAGGTACACCGGGGAGCTGTTTTTT. The J gene is TRBJ2-2, the V gene TRBV7-9, with D tentatively TRBD1 (6 bases). The V end was cut by 5 bases, the J end by 3 bases, with 16 bases between. This CDR3 is built from 16 residues. Germline V gene sequence: CDR1 SEHNR, CDR2 FQNEAQ (reference sequence).

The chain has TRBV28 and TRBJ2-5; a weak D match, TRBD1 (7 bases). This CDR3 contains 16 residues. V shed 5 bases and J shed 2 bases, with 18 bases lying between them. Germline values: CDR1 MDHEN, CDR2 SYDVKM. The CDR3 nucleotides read TGTGCCAGCAGTCAGAGAGTGCGGGGACAGCAAGAGACCCAGTACTTC. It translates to CASSQRVRGQQETQYF.

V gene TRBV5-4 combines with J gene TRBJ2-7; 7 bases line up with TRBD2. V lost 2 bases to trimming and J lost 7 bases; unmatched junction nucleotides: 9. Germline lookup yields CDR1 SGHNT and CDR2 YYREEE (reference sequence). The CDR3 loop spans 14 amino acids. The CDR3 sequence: CASSLGGSVGEQYF. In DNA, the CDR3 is TGTGCCAGCAGCTTAGGCGGGAGCGTGGGGGAGCAGTACTTC.

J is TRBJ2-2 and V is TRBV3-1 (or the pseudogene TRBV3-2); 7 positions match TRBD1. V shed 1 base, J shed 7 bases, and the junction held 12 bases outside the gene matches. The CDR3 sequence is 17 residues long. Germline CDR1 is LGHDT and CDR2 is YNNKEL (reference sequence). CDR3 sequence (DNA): TGTGCCAGCAGCCAAGGTCCCGGGACGGACAGGTTCGGGGAGCTGTTTTTT. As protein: CASSQGPGTDRFGELFF.

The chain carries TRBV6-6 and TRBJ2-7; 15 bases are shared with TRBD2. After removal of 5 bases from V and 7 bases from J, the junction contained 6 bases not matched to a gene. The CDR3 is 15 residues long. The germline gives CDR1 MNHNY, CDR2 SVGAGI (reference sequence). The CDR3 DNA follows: TGTGCCAGCAGTCTACCGGGACTAGCGGGAGGTGAGCAGTACTTC. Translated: CASSLPGLAGGEQYF.

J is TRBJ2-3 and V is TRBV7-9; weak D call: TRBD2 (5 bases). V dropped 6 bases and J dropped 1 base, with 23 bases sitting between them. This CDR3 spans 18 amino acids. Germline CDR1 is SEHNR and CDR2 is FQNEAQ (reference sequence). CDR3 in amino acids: CASRVPPRFERRTDTQYF. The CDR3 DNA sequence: TGTGCCAGCAGAGTTCCCCCTAGATTTGAGCGGCGCACAGATACGCAGTATTTT. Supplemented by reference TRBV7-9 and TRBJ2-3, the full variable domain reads DTGVSQNPRHKITKRGQNVTFRCDPISEHNRLYWYRQTLGQGPEFLTYFQNEAQLEKSRLLSDRFSAERPKGSFSTLEIQRTEQGDSAMYLCASRVPPRFERRTDTQYFGPGTRLTVL.

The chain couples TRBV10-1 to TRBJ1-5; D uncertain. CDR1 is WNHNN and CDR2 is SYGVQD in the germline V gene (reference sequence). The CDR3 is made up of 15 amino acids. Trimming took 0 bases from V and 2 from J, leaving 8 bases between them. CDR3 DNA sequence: TGCGCCAGCAGTGAGTCGTTGGAGGGCAATCAGCCCCAGCATTTT. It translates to CASSESLEGNQPQHF.

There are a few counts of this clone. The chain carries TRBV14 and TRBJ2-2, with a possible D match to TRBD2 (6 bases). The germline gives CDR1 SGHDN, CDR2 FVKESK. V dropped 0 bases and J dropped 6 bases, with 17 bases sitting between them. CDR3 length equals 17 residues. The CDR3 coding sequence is TGTGCCAGCAGCCAAGAGGAGGGAGGCCGCCGCGCCGGGGAGCTGTTTTTT. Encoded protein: CASSQEEGGRRAGELFF. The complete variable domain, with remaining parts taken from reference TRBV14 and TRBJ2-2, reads EAGVTQFPSHSVIEKGQTVTLRCDPISGHDNLYWYRRVMGKEIKFLLHFVKESKQDESGMPNNRFLAERTGGTYSTLKVQPAELEDSGVYFCASSQEEGGRRAGELFFGEGSRLTVL.